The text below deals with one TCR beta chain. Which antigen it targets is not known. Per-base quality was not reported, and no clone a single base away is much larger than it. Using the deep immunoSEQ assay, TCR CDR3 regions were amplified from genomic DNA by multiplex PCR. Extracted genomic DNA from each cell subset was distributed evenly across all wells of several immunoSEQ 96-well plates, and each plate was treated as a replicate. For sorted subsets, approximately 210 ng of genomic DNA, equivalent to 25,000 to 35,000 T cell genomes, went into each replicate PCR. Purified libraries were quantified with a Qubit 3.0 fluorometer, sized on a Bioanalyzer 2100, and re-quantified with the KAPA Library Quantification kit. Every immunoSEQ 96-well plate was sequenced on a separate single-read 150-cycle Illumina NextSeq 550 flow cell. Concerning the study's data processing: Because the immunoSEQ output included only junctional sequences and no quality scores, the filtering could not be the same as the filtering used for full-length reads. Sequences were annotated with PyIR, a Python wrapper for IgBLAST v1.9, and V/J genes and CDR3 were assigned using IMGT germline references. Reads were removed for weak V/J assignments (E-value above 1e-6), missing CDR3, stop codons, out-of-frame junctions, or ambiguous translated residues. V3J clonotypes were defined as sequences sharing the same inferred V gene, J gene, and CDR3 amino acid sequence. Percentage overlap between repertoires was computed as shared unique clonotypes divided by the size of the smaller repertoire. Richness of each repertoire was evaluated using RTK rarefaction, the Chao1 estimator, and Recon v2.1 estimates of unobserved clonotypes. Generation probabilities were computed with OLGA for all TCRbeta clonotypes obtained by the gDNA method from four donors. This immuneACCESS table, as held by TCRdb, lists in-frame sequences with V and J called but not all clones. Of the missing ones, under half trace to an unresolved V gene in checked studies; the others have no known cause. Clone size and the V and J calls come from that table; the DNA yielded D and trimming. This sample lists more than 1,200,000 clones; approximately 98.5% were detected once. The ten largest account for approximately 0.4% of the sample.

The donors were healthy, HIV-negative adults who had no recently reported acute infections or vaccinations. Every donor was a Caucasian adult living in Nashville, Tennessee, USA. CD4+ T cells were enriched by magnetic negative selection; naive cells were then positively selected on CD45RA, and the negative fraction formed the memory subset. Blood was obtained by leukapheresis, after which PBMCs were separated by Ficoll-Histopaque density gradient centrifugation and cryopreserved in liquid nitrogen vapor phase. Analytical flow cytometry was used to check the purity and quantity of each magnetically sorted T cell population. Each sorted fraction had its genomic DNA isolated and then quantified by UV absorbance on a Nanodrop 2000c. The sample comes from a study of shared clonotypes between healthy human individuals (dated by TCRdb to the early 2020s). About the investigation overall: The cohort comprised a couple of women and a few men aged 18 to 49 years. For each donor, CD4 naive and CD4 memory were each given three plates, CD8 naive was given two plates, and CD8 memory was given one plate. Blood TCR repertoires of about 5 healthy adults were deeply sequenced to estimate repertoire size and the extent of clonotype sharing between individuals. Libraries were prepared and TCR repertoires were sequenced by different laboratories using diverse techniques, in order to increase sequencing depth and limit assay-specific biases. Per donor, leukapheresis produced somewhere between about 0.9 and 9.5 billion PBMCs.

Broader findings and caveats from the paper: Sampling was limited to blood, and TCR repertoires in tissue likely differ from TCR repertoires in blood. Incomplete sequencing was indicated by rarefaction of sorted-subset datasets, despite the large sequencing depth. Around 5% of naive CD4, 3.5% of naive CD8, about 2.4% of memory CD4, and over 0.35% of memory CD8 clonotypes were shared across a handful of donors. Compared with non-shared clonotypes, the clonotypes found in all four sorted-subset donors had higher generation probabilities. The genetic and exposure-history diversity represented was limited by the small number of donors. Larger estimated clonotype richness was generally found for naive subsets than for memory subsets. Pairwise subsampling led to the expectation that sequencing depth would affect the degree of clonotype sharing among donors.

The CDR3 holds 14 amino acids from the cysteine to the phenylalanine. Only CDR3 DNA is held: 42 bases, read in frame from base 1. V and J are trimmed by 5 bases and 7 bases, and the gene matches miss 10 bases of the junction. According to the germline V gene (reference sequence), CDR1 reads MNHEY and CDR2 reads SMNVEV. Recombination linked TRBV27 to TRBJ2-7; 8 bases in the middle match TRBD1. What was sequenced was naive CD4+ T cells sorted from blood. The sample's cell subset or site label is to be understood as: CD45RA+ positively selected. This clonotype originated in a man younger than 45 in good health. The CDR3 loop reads CASSPTGVYGEQYF. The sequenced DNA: TGTGCCAGCAGTCCGACAGGGGTTTACGGTGAGCAGTACTTC.